These T cell receptor beta chains were read from a single sample in a study of blood T cell repertoires in COVID-19. Method: immunoSEQ multiplex PCR; TCRdb's copy keeps in-frame clones and lacks some. The data hold tens of thousands of clones, with under 85% observed a single time. Material: peripheral blood. These receptors were obtained from a human donor in a cohort sampled during active COVID-19. The CDR3 runs from the conserved cysteine through the conserved F or W. A D gene is named only where the DNA matches it firmly. Size is stated for part of the rows, as once, few or many counts, or as a class when the clone is expanded.

D gene: TRBD1; J gene: TRBJ1-1; V gene: TRBV4-2; clone size: .; CDR3 DNA: TGTGCCAGCAGCCAAAACAGGGGATACAACACTGAAGCTTTCTTT; CDR3 protein: CASSQNRGYNTEAFF
D gene: TRBD1; J gene: TRBJ1-5; V gene: TRBV7-9; clone size: .; CDR3 DNA: TGTGCCAGCAGCAGCGACAGGGCAAACAATCAGCCCCAGCATTTT; CDR3 protein: CASSSDRANNQPQHF
D gene: .; J gene: TRBJ1-2; V gene: TRBV27; clone size: .; CDR3 DNA: TGTGCCAGCAGTTATATAGGGGGAGGGGGCTACACCTTC; CDR3 protein: CASSYIGGGGYTF
D gene: .; J gene: TRBJ2-1; V gene: TRBV13; clone size: .; CDR3 DNA: TGTGCCAGCAGCTCCCAGCGGCCCCGGGATGAGCAGTTCTTC; CDR3 protein: CASSSQRPRDEQFF
D gene: TRBD2; J gene: TRBJ2-3; V gene: TRBV9; clone size: .; CDR3 DNA: TGTGCCAGCAGCGTAGCGAGAAGCGGGGGGAGGACAGATACGCAGTATTTT; CDR3 protein: CASSVARSGGRTDTQYF
D gene: .; J gene: TRBJ2-7; V gene: TRBV5-1; clone size: .; CDR3 DNA: TGCGCCAGCACCTGGACAGAAGGGTACGAGCAGTACTTC; CDR3 protein: CASTWTEGYEQYF
D gene: TRBD1; J gene: TRBJ1-5; V gene: TRBV6-2/TRBV6-3; clone size: few; CDR3 DNA: TGTGCCAGCAGCCCGGGGACAGGGGAAATTCAGCCCCAGCATTTT; CDR3 protein: CASSPGTGEIQPQHF
D gene: TRBD2; J gene: TRBJ2-1; V gene: TRBV9; clone size: once; CDR3 DNA: TGTGCCAGCAGCGTAAGAGGACTAGCCCACAATGAGCAGTTCTTC; CDR3 protein: CASSVRGLAHNEQFF
D gene: TRBD2; J gene: TRBJ2-7; V gene: TRBV10-3; clone size: .; CDR3 DNA: TGTGCCGTCCAGGGGAGCGGGGGGCCCTACGAGCAGTACTTC; CDR3 protein: CAVQGSGGPYEQYF
D gene: .; J gene: TRBJ2-5; V gene: TRBV5-4; clone size: .; CDR3 DNA: TGTGCCAGCAGCCTGCGCCGGGATGGGGAGACCCAGTACTTC; CDR3 protein: CASSLRRDGETQYF
D gene: .; J gene: TRBJ1-3; V gene: TRBV27; clone size: .; CDR3 DNA: TGTGCCAGCAGTTCCCTGGCAGGCCCATTAAACACCATATATTTT; CDR3 protein: CASSSLAGPLNTIYF
D gene: .; J gene: TRBJ1-3; V gene: TRBV10-3; clone size: .; CDR3 DNA: TGTGCCATCAGTGAAGTAAGCTCCTCTGGAAACACCATATATTTT; CDR3 protein: CAISEVSSSGNTIYF
D gene: .; J gene: TRBJ2-4; V gene: TRBV14; clone size: .; CDR3 DNA: TGTGCCAGCAGCCAAGACGACCACACTAGGAACATTCAGTACTTC; CDR3 protein: CASSQDDHTRNIQYF
D gene: TRBD2; J gene: TRBJ2-1; V gene: TRBV28; clone size: .; CDR3 DNA: TGTGCCAGCAGTTCTGTCGGGAGGGGTTACAATGAGCAGTTCTTC; CDR3 protein: CASSSVGRGYNEQFF
D gene: TRBD1; J gene: TRBJ1-3; V gene: TRBV7-9; clone size: few; CDR3 DNA: TGTGCCAGCAGCTTAAGGGACAGCAACACCATATATTTT; CDR3 protein: CASSLRDSNTIYF
D gene: TRBD1; J gene: TRBJ1-4; V gene: TRBV15; clone size: .; CDR3 DNA: TGTGCCACCATCTGGACAGGGGATGAAAAACTGTTTTTT; CDR3 protein: CATIWTGDEKLFF
D gene: .; J gene: TRBJ2-6; V gene: TRBV19; clone size: .; CDR3 DNA: TGTGCCAGTAGTACGCGGAGAACCTCTGGGGCCAACGTCCTGACTTTC; CDR3 protein: CASSTRRTSGANVLTF
D gene: TRBD1; J gene: TRBJ1-2; V gene: TRBV5-4; clone size: .; CDR3 DNA: TGTGCCAGCGGATACGCCGGGACAGAAGGGGGCTACACCTTC; CDR3 protein: CASGYAGTEGGYTF
D gene: .; J gene: TRBJ1-5; V gene: TRBV7-2; clone size: .; CDR3 DNA: TGTGCCAGCAGCTTAGGGCCCGGGGGCAATCAGCCCCAGCATTTT; CDR3 protein: CASSLGPGGNQPQHF
D gene: .; J gene: TRBJ1-5; V gene: TRBV23-1; clone size: .; CDR3 DNA: TGCGCCAGCAGTCAAGCAGGGGAGAGTGTTTTTGCGGCAGCTCAGCCCCAGCATTTT; CDR3 protein: CASSQAGESVFAAAQPQHF
D gene: .; J gene: TRBJ2-7; V gene: TRBV29-1; clone size: .; CDR3 DNA: TGCAGCGTTGAAGATACTGAGGGAGGATACTACGAGCAGTACTTC; CDR3 protein: CSVEDTEGGYYEQYF
D gene: TRBD1; J gene: TRBJ2-7; V gene: TRBV3-1/TRBV3-2; clone size: few; CDR3 DNA: TGTGCCAGCGGACCCGGACAGGGGGGCTCCTACGAGCAGTACTTC; CDR3 protein: CASGPGQGGSYEQYF
D gene: TRBD1; J gene: TRBJ2-3; V gene: TRBV5-1; clone size: .; CDR3 DNA: TGCGCCAGCAGCTTGGACCGGGACAGGGGGGAAGATACGCAGTATTTT; CDR3 protein: CASSLDRDRGEDTQYF
D gene: .; J gene: TRBJ2-1; V gene: TRBV9; clone size: .; CDR3 DNA: TGTGCCAGCAGCGTTGCGGGGGCCAGCAATGAGCAGTTCTTC; CDR3 protein: CASSVAGASNEQFF
D gene: TRBD1; J gene: TRBJ1-6; V gene: TRBV9; clone size: .; CDR3 DNA: TGTGCCAGCAGCGTAAGGGGGACAGGAGATTCACCCCTCCACTTT; CDR3 protein: CASSVRGTGDSPLHF